The rows below give T cell receptor beta chains drawn from one sample of a study of blood T cell repertoires in COVID-19. Repertoires were generated with immunoSEQ multiplex PCR, while TCRdb's copy carries only in-frame clones and drops some. The repertoire holds about 160,000 clones, approximately 83% seen once, with less than 3.5% in the top ten. Sequencing was performed on peripheral blood. The receptors derive from a man in his 70s with acute or convalescent COVID-19. CDR3s include the opening cysteine and the closing phenylalanine or tryptophan. The D gene is left open where the match is weak. Clone size appears in some rows only: once, few, many, or a class for an expanded clone.

DNA | CDR3 | D | J | size | V
TGTGCCAGCAGAAGCGGAGTCTACGAGCAGTACTTC | CASRSGVYEQYF | - | TRBJ2-7 | - | TRBV28
TGCAGCGTTAACAGGGGGCCTAACTATGGCTACACCTTC | CSVNRGPNYGYTF | TRBD1 | TRBJ1-2 | - | TRBV29-1
TGCGCCAGCAGCTTGGATACAGGGGTATTCTCCTACGAGCAGTACTTC | CASSLDTGVFSYEQYF | TRBD1 | TRBJ2-7 | - | TRBV5-1
TGTGCCAGCAGCCCTCGGCCGGCAGGGGACACCGGGGAGCTGTTTTTT | CASSPRPAGDTGELFF | - | TRBJ2-2 | - | TRBV5-4
TGCGCCAGCAGCCAAGATGAAAGACTAGCGGGTTACAATGAGCAGTTCTTC | CASSQDERLAGYNEQFF | TRBD2 | TRBJ2-1 | - | TRBV4-1
TGTGCCAGCAGTAAAGTTTCGCGGCCCGGGGAGCTGTTTTTT | CASSKVSRPGELFF | - | TRBJ2-2 | - | TRBV25-1
TGTGCCAGCAGCTTAGTAAAGACCGGGGCAGATACGCAGTATTTT | CASSLVKTGADTQYF | - | TRBJ2-3 | - | TRBV11-2
TGTGCCAGCAGCCTAGCGGCCACCTACAATGAGCAGTTCTTC | CASSLAATYNEQFF | TRBD2 | TRBJ2-1 | - | TRBV7-2
TGTGCCAGTAGAGCCCCACTTATGAGATCCAACCGGGACAGGACCCTCCACTTT | CASRAPLMRSNRDRTLHF | TRBD1 | TRBJ1-6 | - | TRBV9
TGTGCCAGCAGTCCAGGGGGCGAAACAGATACGCAGTATTTT | CASSPGGETDTQYF | TRBD1 | TRBJ2-3 | - | TRBV11-3
TGTGCCAGCTCACCAACAGGACAAGAGACCCAGTACTTC | CASSPTGQETQYF | - | TRBJ2-5 | - | TRBV18
TGCGCCAGCAGCCAAGATTCGACAGGGTATAATTCACCCCTCCACTTT | CASSQDSTGYNSPLHF | TRBD1 | TRBJ1-6 | - | TRBV4-3
TGCGCCAGCAGCCGGGAACCCTACGAGCAGTACTTC | CASSREPYEQYF | - | TRBJ2-7 | - | TRBV5-1
TGCGCCAGCAGCTTACGACAGGACAGCGAAAAACTGTTTTTT | CASSLRQDSEKLFF | - | TRBJ1-4 | - | TRBV5-1
TGCGCCAGCAGCCAAGATCGGTTTAGGACTAGCGGGAGGGCCAATCGGTATGGTGAGCAGTTCTTC | CASSQDRFRTSGRANRYGEQFF | TRBD2 | TRBJ2-1 | - | TRBV4-1
TGTGCCAGTAGAAGTTTCTGGGGAGCGAACACCGGGGAGCTGTTTTTT | CASRSFWGANTGELFF | - | TRBJ2-2 | - | TRBV19
TGTGCCACCAGCAGATTCGGAGCGGGAGGGAAGCCCAATGAGCAGTTCTTC | CATSRFGAGGKPNEQFF | TRBD2 | TRBJ2-1 | - | TRBV15
TGTGCCACCAGTGGTGACAGGGGGGTCTACAATGAGCAGTTCTTC | CATSGDRGVYNEQFF | TRBD1 | TRBJ2-1 | - | TRBV24-1
TGTGCCAGCAGCCCCCGGACTAGCGGCACAGATACGCAGTATTTT | CASSPRTSGTDTQYF | TRBD2 | TRBJ2-3 | - | TRBV5-5
TGTGCCACCAGTGATTTCACGCAGGGGGCAGGTGAGACCCAGTACTTC | CATSDFTQGAGETQYF | TRBD1 | TRBJ2-5 | - | TRBV24-1
TGTGCCAGCAGTTTATGGACTAGCGGGAGGGTGGGGGAGCAGTACTTC | CASSLWTSGRVGEQYF | TRBD2 | TRBJ2-7 | - | TRBV28
TGTGCCAGCCTCTCGTCGTCGCAGTACAATGAGCAGTTCTTC | CASLSSSQYNEQFF | - | TRBJ2-1 | once | TRBV28
TGCGCCAGCAGCTTGGAAGGCCGCGGGGAGACCCAGTACTTC | CASSLEGRGETQYF | - | TRBJ2-5 | - | TRBV5-1
TGCGCCAGCAGTCTGACAGGGGGGAACACTGAAGCTTTCTTT | CASSLTGGNTEAFF | TRBD1 | TRBJ1-1 | - | TRBV5-1
TGTGCCAGCAGCTTAGACATGACAGGGGTTTATGGCTACACCTTC | CASSLDMTGVYGYTF | TRBD1 | TRBJ1-2 | - | TRBV11-2
TGTGCCTGGAGTCGAACGACTATGAACACTGAAGCTTTCTTT | CAWSRTTMNTEAFF | - | TRBJ1-1 | - | TRBV30
TGCAGTGCTAGTACTCCGGGTGGTGCGACTAGCGGGAATGAGCAGTTCTTC | CSASTPGGATSGNEQFF | TRBD2 | TRBJ2-1 | - | TRBV20-1
TGTGCCAGCAGCTTTAGCAGGGGTAGCACAGATACGCAGTATTTT | CASSFSRGSTDTQYF | - | TRBJ2-3 | - | TRBV7-9
TGTGCCAGCAGTGAATTGTGGCGGTCGGCTAACTATGGCTACACCTTC | CASSELWRSANYGYTF | - | TRBJ1-2 | - | TRBV6-1
TGTGCCAGCAGCCGGGACAGGGTGAACACTGAAGCTTTCTTT | CASSRDRVNTEAFF | TRBD1 | TRBJ1-1 | - | TRBV7-2
TGTGCCAGCAGCCGTAGCGGGAGAACTAGCACAGATACGCAGTATTTT | CASSRSGRTSTDTQYF | TRBD2 | TRBJ2-3 | - | TRBV13
TGTGCCTGGGCCCTTCCTGGAGGGGTGTACGAGCAGTACTTC | CAWALPGGVYEQYF | - | TRBJ2-7 | medium-sized | TRBV30
TGTGCCAGCAGCACCTCTGGCCTTAGCACAGATACGCAGTATTTT | CASSTSGLSTDTQYF | - | TRBJ2-3 | - | TRBV7-3
TGTGCCAGCAGCTCCACAGGGGGCGTGAACACTGAAGCTTTCTTT | CASSSTGGVNTEAFF | TRBD1 | TRBJ1-1 | - | TRBV5-4
TGTGCCAGCTCATTAGCGGGAGGGCCCAGTGAGCAGTTCTTC | CASSLAGGPSEQFF | TRBD2 | TRBJ2-1 | - | TRBV18
TGTGCCATCAGGGCGGACAGGGACTATAATTCACCCCTCCACTTT | CAIRADRDYNSPLHF | TRBD1 | TRBJ1-6 | - | TRBV10-3
TGCGCCAGCAGCCAGGTAGTAAACAGGGGCTCCTACGAGCAGTACTTC | CASSQVVNRGSYEQYF | TRBD1 | TRBJ2-7 | - | TRBV5-1
TGTGCCAGCAGCCTAGAGGGACTAGCGGGAGATGAGCAGTTCTTC | CASSLEGLAGDEQFF | TRBD2 | TRBJ2-1 | - | TRBV7-3
TGCGCCAGCAGCTTGGCAGGAGGTGGTGACACCGGGGAGCTGTTTTTT | CASSLAGGGDTGELFF | - | TRBJ2-2 | - | TRBV5-1
TGTGCCAGCAGCCGCTTACAGGTCGCGAACACCGGGGAGCTGTTTTTT | CASSRLQVANTGELFF | - | TRBJ2-2 | - | TRBV14
TGTGCCACCAGCAGGGGTCCAGCGGGAGGGTACAACGAGCAGTACTTC | CATSRGPAGGYNEQYF | TRBD2 | TRBJ2-7 | - | TRBV15
TGCGCCAGCAGCGAGACAGGGAACTCGGGGGAGACCCAGTACTTC | CASSETGNSGETQYF | TRBD1 | TRBJ2-5 | once | TRBV5-1
TGCGCCAGCAGCTTGGCGGGGGGGAACACTGAAGCTTTCTTT | CASSLAGGNTEAFF | - | TRBJ1-1 | - | TRBV5-1